The entry that follows covers one T cell receptor beta chain sequence. These data are taken from a study of long-term antiretroviral therapy in people with HIV. The CDR3 is made up of 15 amino acids. The V end lost 3 bases, the J end lost 1 base, and 9 bases lay between the germline ends. CDR1 and CDR2 (germline): SGHTA, FQGTGA. Researchers report immunoSEQ v3.0 was run at survey level. Data came from immunoSEQ multiplex PCR; TCRdb stores just in-frame clones and leaves some out. The sample records over 7,000 clones, more than 65% being singletons. The clonotype was recovered from a man aged 35 to 55 with HIV. The V call is TRBV7-3, the J call TRBJ2-2, with a tentative D call TRBD2 (5 bases). The starting material was unsorted PBMCs, obtained 0.1 years after starting antiretroviral therapy. The CDR3 DNA reads as TGTGCCAGCAGCTTCTTGGCGGGGAACACCGGGGAGCTGTTTTTT. Translating gives CASSFLAGNTGELFF.